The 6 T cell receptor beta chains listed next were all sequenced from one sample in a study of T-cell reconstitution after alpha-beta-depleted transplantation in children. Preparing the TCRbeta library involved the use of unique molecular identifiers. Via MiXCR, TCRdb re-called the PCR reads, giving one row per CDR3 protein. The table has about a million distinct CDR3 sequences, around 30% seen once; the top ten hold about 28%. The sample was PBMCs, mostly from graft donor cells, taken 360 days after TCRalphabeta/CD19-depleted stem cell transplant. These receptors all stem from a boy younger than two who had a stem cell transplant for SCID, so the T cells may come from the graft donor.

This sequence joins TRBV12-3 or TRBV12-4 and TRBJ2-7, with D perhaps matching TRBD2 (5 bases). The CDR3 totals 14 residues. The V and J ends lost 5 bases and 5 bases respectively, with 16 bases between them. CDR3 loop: CASSPSGKVHEQYF. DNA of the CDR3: TGTGCCAGCAGTCCCTCGGGAAAGGTACACGAGCAGTACTTC.

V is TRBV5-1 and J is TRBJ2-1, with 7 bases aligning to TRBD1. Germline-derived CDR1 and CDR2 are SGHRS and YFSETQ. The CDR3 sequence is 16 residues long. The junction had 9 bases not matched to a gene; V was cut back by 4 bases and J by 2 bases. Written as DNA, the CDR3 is TGCGCCAGCAGCGCCAGCGGTAGGGGGCCCTACAATGAGCAGTTCTTC. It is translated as CASSASGRGPYNEQFF.

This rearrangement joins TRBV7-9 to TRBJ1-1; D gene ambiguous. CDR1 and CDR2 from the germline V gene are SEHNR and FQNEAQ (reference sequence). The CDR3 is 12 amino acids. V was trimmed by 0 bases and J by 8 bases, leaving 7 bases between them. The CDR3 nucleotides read TGTGCCAGCAGCTTAGCCCCGAAGGAAGCTTTCTTT. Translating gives CASSLAPKEAFF. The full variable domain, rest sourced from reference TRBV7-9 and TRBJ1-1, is DTGVSQNPRHKITKRGQNVTFRCDPISEHNRLYWYRQTLGQGPEFLTYFQNEAQLEKSRLLSDRFSAERPKGSFSTLEIQRTEQGDSAMYLCASSLAPKEAFFGQGTRLTVV.

As DNA, the CDR3 is TGTGCCACCCCATGGACAGGGGGCTCACCCCTCCACTTT. This sequence encodes CATPWTGGSPLHF. The V gene is TRBV9, the J gene TRBJ1-6, with 11 bases fitting TRBD1. With V trimmed by 9 bases and J by 10 bases, 6 bases remained unmatched. CDR1 and CDR2 from the germline V gene are SGDLS and YYNGEE. The CDR3 loop spans 13 amino acids.

This CDR3 is CASSQDRDSPYEQYF. CDR3 sequence (DNA): TGCGCCAGCAGCCAAGATCGGGACAGCCCCTACGAGCAGTACTTC. V usage is TRBV4-1 and J usage is TRBJ2-7; 7 bases match TRBD1. The V segment lost 0 bases and the J segment 2 bases; nucleotides outside the gene matches: 4. This CDR3 is 15 amino acids long. Germline CDR1 MGHRA, CDR2 YSYEKL.

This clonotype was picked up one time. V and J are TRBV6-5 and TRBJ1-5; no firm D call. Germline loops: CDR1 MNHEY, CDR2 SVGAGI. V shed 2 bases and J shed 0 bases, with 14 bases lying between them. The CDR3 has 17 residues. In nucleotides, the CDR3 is TGTGCCAGCAGTTACCTGGGCCAACTTTATAGCAATCAGCCCCAGCATTTT. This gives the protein CASSYLGQLYSNQPQHF.